Shown below are 27 T cell receptor beta chains from a single sample sequenced in a study of T cell clonotyping in hematopoietic cell transplantation. Clones were read by immunoSEQ multiplex PCR, and TCRdb kept only the in-frame ones, dropping some. The data contain some 27,000 clones, under 90% of them singletons. The time point is: recipient sample about 28 days before transplant, after cytoreduction. The starting material was peripheral blood mononuclear cells, obtained before stem cell transplant. The receptors were sampled from a middle-aged man with acute myeloid leukemia. Some clones in this sample may be carry-over from other donors' samples.

The V and J genes are TRBV2 and TRBJ1-2; the D gene is possibly TRBD1 (6 bases). The CDR3 has 14 residues. V was shortened by 6 bases and J by 4 bases, with 15 bases between the two germline ends. Germline CDR1 and CDR2: SNHLY and FYNNEI. The DNA of the CDR3 is TGTGCCAGCAGAGACCCAGGGGATTCCTATGGCTACACCTTC. This gives the protein CASRDPGDSYGYTF. Filled out from reference TRBV2 and TRBJ1-2, the complete variable domain reads EPEVTQTPSHQVTQMGQEVILRCVPISNHLYFYWYRQILGQKVEFLVSFYNNEISEKSEIFDDQFSVERPDGSNFTLKIRSTKLEDSAMYFCASRDPGDSYGYTFGSGTRLTVV.

This sequence joins TRBV20-1 and TRBJ1-1; D unresolved. Between the trimmed V and J ends, which lost 3 bases and 5 bases, there was a span of 7 bases. Per the germline V gene, CDR1 is DFQATT and CDR2 is SNEGSKA (reference sequence). The CDR3 consists of 11 residues. The CDR3 coding sequence is TGCAGTGCTAGTCCCCAGACTGAAGCTTTCTTT. As protein: CSASPQTEAFF.

This chain joins TRBV2 and TRBJ2-3; 12 bases align to TRBD2. Trimming removed 5 bases from V and 2 bases from J; junction bases left unmatched: 5. The germline gives CDR1 SNHLY, CDR2 FYNNEI. This CDR3 has 16 amino acids. The CDR3 region has the DNA TGTGCCAGCAGTAAAAGGACTAGCGGGATCACAGATACGCAGTATTTT. Protein product: CASSKRTSGITDTQYF. The variable domain in full, with the rest retrieved from reference TRBV2 and TRBJ2-3, is EPEVTQTPSHQVTQMGQEVILRCVPISNHLYFYWYRQILGQKVEFLVSFYNNEISEKSEIFDDQFSVERPDGSNFTLKIRSTKLEDSAMYFCASSKRTSGITDTQYFGPGTRLTVL.

The chain employs TRBV2 and TRBJ2-7; D may be TRBD1 (5 bases). The CDR3 consists of 16 residues. Germline V CDR1 and CDR2: SNHLY, FYNNEI. The V end lost 6 bases, the J end lost 5 bases, and 23 bases lay between the germline ends. CDR3 amino acids: CASSDPQGSLLHEQYF. In DNA form, the CDR3 reads TGTGCCAGCAGCGACCCGCAGGGTTCGCTTCTCCACGAGCAGTACTTC. The whole variable domain, filled in from reference TRBV2 and TRBJ2-7, reads EPEVTQTPSHQVTQMGQEVILRCVPISNHLYFYWYRQILGQKVEFLVSFYNNEISEKSEIFDDQFSVERPDGSNFTLKIRSTKLEDSAMYFCASSDPQGSLLHEQYFGPGTRLTVT.

This chain links TRBV29-1 with TRBJ1-1; D gene unclear. The V and J ends lost 4 bases and 0 bases respectively, with 3 bases between them. Germline values: CDR1 SQVTM, CDR2 ANQGSEA. The CDR3 loop spans 11 amino acids. CDR3 sequence: CSVAVNTEAFF. As DNA, the CDR3 is TGCAGCGTTGCAGTGAACACTGAAGCTTTCTTT.

The chain links TRBV5-4 to TRBJ2-5; tentatively, D is TRBD2 (5 bases). This CDR3 comprises 11 residues. CDR1 and CDR2 from the germline V gene are SGHNT and YYREEE (reference sequence). V was trimmed by 9 bases and J by 3 bases, leaving 9 bases between them. CDR3 in amino acids: CATIGEETQYF. CDR3 in DNA: TGTGCCACCATCGGGGAAGAGACCCAGTACTTC. Together with reference TRBV5-4 and TRBJ2-5, the CDR3 gives the full variable domain: ETGVTQSPTHLIKTRGQQVTLRCSSQSGHNTVSWYQQALGQGPQFIFQYYREEENGRGNFPPRFSGLQFPNYSSELNVNALELDDSALYLCATIGEETQYFGPGTRLLVL.

The gene calls are TRBV18 and TRBJ2-6; TRBD1 might be the D (5 bases). V was clipped by 1 base and J by 0 bases, with 10 bases between them. Per the germline V gene, CDR1 is KGHSH and CDR2 is LQKENI. This CDR3 spans 17 amino acids. The CDR3 DNA reads TGTGCCAGCTCACCACTGGGGCTCTCCTCTGGGGCCAACGTCCTGACTTTC. Translation: CASSPLGLSSGANVLTF.

A few counts support this clone. The chain has TRBV7-8 and TRBJ1-6; no firm D call. V was trimmed by 4 bases and J by 9 bases, leaving 10 bases between them. Germline V CDR1 and CDR2: SGHVS, FQNEAQ. The CDR3 has 13 amino acids. The CDR3 DNA reads TGTGCCAGCAGCTCCCCGGGGAGTTCACCCCTCCACTTT. It is translated as CASSSPGSSPLHF.

The rearrangement joins TRBV29-1 to TRBJ2-3; TRBD1 or TRBD2 may be the D gene (5 bases each). CDR3 length equals 16 residues. Per the germline V gene, CDR1 is SQVTM and CDR2 is ANQGSEA. Trimming cost V 4 bases and J 5 bases, with 22 bases left between them. CDR3 sequence: CSVVGAALRNGDTQYF. Here the CDR3 DNA reads TGCAGCGTTGTCGGGGCAGCACTTAGGAATGGAGATACGCAGTATTTT.

Here the CDR3 DNA reads TGTGCCAGCAGCTCCCCAAGGTCCTACGAGCAGTACTTC. This sequence encodes CASSSPRSYEQYF. The J gene is TRBJ2-7, the V gene TRBV5-6; D is uncertain. This CDR3 has 13 amino acids. CDR1 is SGHDT, CDR2 YYEEEE, per germline. Trimming pared 3 bases from V and 1 base from J, leaving 8 bases between.

This clone was seen a handful of times. At one end the junction does not follow the germline gene, possibly because of a read error. The rearrangement links TRBV7-7 to TRBJ1-2; D is undetermined. Germline V gene data show CDR1 as SSHAT and CDR2 as FNYEAQ (reference sequence). This CDR3 has 12 residues. CDR3 DNA: TGTGCTAGCAGAGCAGCTAACTATGGCTACACCTTC. Its translation: CASRAANYGYTF.

CDR3 protein: CASILSPGVGYGYTF. In DNA form, the CDR3 reads TGTGCCAGCATCCTAAGCCCTGGGGTAGGGTATGGCTACACCTTC. The V call is TRBV6-6, the J call TRBJ1-2; D unresolved. The CDR3 is 15 residues long. CDR1 MNHNY and CDR2 SVGAGI come from the germline V gene (reference sequence). V lost 7 bases to trimming and J lost 5 bases, with 20 bases between them.

This sequence joins TRBV28 and TRBJ1-5; the D is unclear. The V and J ends lost 4 bases and 5 bases respectively, with 12 bases between them. This CDR3 contains 14 residues. Germline V CDR1 and CDR2: MDHEN, SYDVKM. The CDR3 sequence: CASSWGGRYQPQHF. The DNA of the CDR3 is TGTGCCAGCAGTTGGGGAGGGCGGTATCAGCCCCAGCATTTT.

J is TRBJ2-7 and V is TRBV6-5; no firm D call. CDR3 length: 12 amino acids. The germline V gene encodes CDR1 MNHEY and CDR2 SVGAGI. V shed 0 bases and J shed 8 bases, with 8 bases lying between them. The CDR3 DNA sequence: TGTGCCAGCAGTTACTCTTGGCGCCAGCAGTACTTC. It translates to CASSYSWRQQYF.

This chain links TRBV5-4 with TRBJ1-1, with 7 bases matching TRBD1. The ends lost 4 bases at V and 8 bases at J; junction bases unmatched: 5. CDR3 length: 12 residues. Germline-derived CDR1 and CDR2 are SGHNT and YYREEE (reference sequence). The CDR3 region is CASSEMTGEAFF. DNA for the CDR3: TGTGCCAGCAGCGAGATGACAGGGGAAGCTTTCTTT.

The chain recombines TRBV7-2 with TRBJ2-5, with TRBD1 matching over 9 bases. This CDR3 comprises 16 residues. V lost 4 bases to trimming and J lost 6 bases; unmatched junction nucleotides: 12. Looked up from germline, CDR1 is SGHTA and CDR2 is FQGNSA. CDR3 coding DNA: TGTGCCAGCAGCTCTCCCACGGGACAGGGAGGGAAGACCCAGTACTTC. Its protein product is CASSSPTGQGGKTQYF.

This clone has more than one count but fewer than ten. The J gene is TRBJ1-5, the V gene TRBV27; unclear D gene. The CDR3 extends over 14 amino acids. The germline V gene has CDR1 MNHEY and CDR2 SMNVEV (reference sequence). Between the trimmed V and J ends, which lost 6 bases and 8 bases, there was a span of 17 bases. CDR3 loop: CASSLDTAGKPQHF. DNA of the CDR3: TGTGCCAGCAGCCTTGACACCGCCGGGAAGCCCCAGCATTTT.

The CDR3 nucleotides read TGTGCCAGCAGCCGCTCGGAAGAGGGCTACGAGCAGTACTTC. Translated: CASSRSEEGYEQYF. V gene TRBV6-5 combines with J gene TRBJ2-5; the D gene is possibly TRBD2 (5 bases). TRBJ2-7 explains the end of the DNA better; the J call may be wrong. The CDR3 covers 14 residues. The germline V gene encodes CDR1 MNHEY and CDR2 SVGAGI.

This clone qualifies as medium-sized (0.01 to 0.1%). This chain links TRBV9 with TRBJ1-4; D possibly corresponds to TRBD1 (5 bases). This CDR3 has 15 residues. Deletions cut 0 bases from V and 8 bases from J, with 14 bases between. The germline V gene encodes CDR1 SGDLS and CDR2 YYNGEE. For the CDR3, the DNA is TGTGCCAGCAGCGTAGACGGGGCGCGGAGGGAAAAACTGTTTTTT. Translation gives CASSVDGARREKLFF.

V is TRBV6-6 and J is TRBJ2-5; tentative D call: TRBD1 (6 bases). The DNA matches TRBJ2-7 better at its end, which makes the J call doubtful. Germline CDR1 MNHNY, CDR2 SVGAGI (reference sequence). The CDR3 has 15 amino acids. In DNA, the CDR3 is TGTGCCAGCAGACCTTGGGGGCGGAGCTCCTACGAGCAGTACTTC. Its protein is CASRPWGRSSYEQYF.

J is TRBJ1-4 and V is TRBV2; TRBD1 agrees at 7 bases. Losses at the gene ends were 2 bases for V and 4 bases for J; bases not matched to a gene: 13. Germline values: CDR1 SNHLY, CDR2 FYNNEI. CDR3 size: 18 residues. In nucleotides, the CDR3 is TGTGCCAGCAGTGAACTTAAGATTCACAGGGGACTTAATGAAAAACTGTTTTTT. Translation: CASSELKIHRGLNEKLFF.

J is TRBJ1-1 and V is TRBV19; D might be TRBD1 (5 bases). Trimming pared 5 bases from V and 4 bases from J, leaving 17 bases between. CDR1 and CDR2 from the germline V gene are LNHDA and SQIVND (reference sequence). The CDR3 has 15 residues. As DNA, the CDR3 is TGTGCCAGTAGTCGGGACTCCTACCCCAGCACTGAAGCTTTCTTT. Its protein is CASSRDSYPSTEAFF.

The chain carries TRBV5-1 and TRBJ2-2; D ambiguous. This CDR3 has 15 amino acids. The V end lost 2 bases, the J end lost 0 bases, and 8 bases lay between the germline ends. Germline V gene lookup returns CDR1 SGHRS and CDR2 YFSETQ. CDR3 sequence reads: CASSLPTPNTGELFF. In DNA, the CDR3 is TGCGCCAGCAGCTTACCCACACCGAACACCGGGGAGCTGTTTTTT.

The V and J genes are TRBV5-1 and TRBJ2-1, with D tentatively TRBD2 (7 bases). This CDR3 spans 16 amino acids. V lost 0 bases and J 3 bases, leaving 13 bases between the germline ends. Germline V gives CDR1 SGHRS, CDR2 YFSETQ. DNA of the CDR3: TGCGCCAGCAGCTTGGCTTCGGGGGGCGGCTACAATGAGCAGTTCTTC. It encodes CASSLASGGGYNEQFF.

The chain carries TRBV30 and TRBJ1-5; no clear D. V shed 4 bases and J shed 8 bases, with 6 bases lying between them. CDR1 is GTSNPN, CDR2 SVGIG, per germline (reference sequence). This CDR3 contains 10 residues. As DNA, the CDR3 is TGTGCCTGGAATTTCGAGCCCCAGCATTTT. Translation gives CAWNFEPQHF. The complete variable domain, with remaining parts taken from reference TRBV30 and TRBJ1-5, reads SQTIHQWPATLVQPVGSPLSLECTVEGTSNPNLYWYRQAAGRGLQLLFYSVGIGQISSEVPQNLSASRPQDRQFILSSKKLLLSDSGFYLCAWNFEPQHFGDGTRLSIL.

V is TRBV6-6 and J is TRBJ1-5; no clear D. In germline, CDR1 is MNHNY, CDR2 SVGAGI (reference sequence). V lost 7 bases, J lost 0 bases, and 7 bases lay in between. The CDR3 consists of 13 residues. CDR3 DNA sequence: TGTGCCAGCACCCGAACTAGCAATCAGCCCCAGCATTTT. Amino acids: CASTRTSNQPQHF.

This chain connects TRBV14 to TRBJ2-7; D is unclear. The CDR3 has 15 residues. With 3 bases removed from V and 0 bases from J, the gap between germline ends came to 12 bases. Germline V gene data show CDR1 as SGHDN and CDR2 as FVKESK. The CDR3 here is CASSHRLVASYEQYF. The CDR3 DNA reads TGTGCCAGCAGCCACAGACTCGTGGCCTCCTACGAGCAGTACTTC.